What follows is one TCR beta chain and its context. Its target antigen remains unknown. Per-nucleotide qualities are absent, and no much larger clonotype sits a single base away. The run used an Illumina HiSeq 1500. TCRdb reran the public reads through fastp at Q25 and MiXCR, keeping productive beta chains. Each entry merges the rows of one CDR3 protein and shows their most common DNA and genes. The table for this sample lists around 530,000 distinct CDR3 sequences; roughly 29% of them were counted only once. The top ten constitute about 13% of the sample. This record comes from a study of T cell repertoires in cytomegalovirus infection (dated by TCRdb to between 2019 and 2020). In the study overall: The HLA type of each donor mattered for the analysis, because public TCR beta signatures pointed to carriage of CMV infection along with the matching HLA type.

What the study reported, not specific to this receptor: The ex vivo response was dominated by HLA-C-restricted CMV-specific TCR beta clonotypes, and the single most frequent clonotype in two of eight donors was supplied by these HLA-C-restricted clonotypes. Carriers of CMV infection plus the relevant HLA type were discriminated by the cumulative frequency of public TCR beta family members in the study cohort and in an independent roughly 340-donor cohort.

A distance of 11 bases separates the germline ends of V and J, which lose 1 base and 10 bases respectively. From its cysteine to its phenylalanine, the CDR3 spans 13 amino acids. The read is trimmed to its CDR3 DNA, 39 bases read in frame from base 1. CDR1 MGHRA and CDR2 YSYEKL are derived from the germline V gene. Sequencing was performed on PBMCs. The chain couples TRBV4-1 to TRBJ2-1; the D gene could be TRBD1 or TRBD2, each one agreeing over 6 bases. This clonotype originated in a human donor in good health (CMV status not recorded). Some clones in this sample may be carry-over from other donors' samples. The base sequence is TGCGCCAGCAGCCAAGGGGTCGGGGGCGAGCAGTTCTTC. The encoded protein is CASSQGVGGEQFF.